The entry that follows covers one T cell receptor beta chain sequence. The antigen is unknown. Germline CDR1 is SNHLY and CDR2 is FYNNEI. The ends lost 6 bases at V and 2 bases at J; junction bases unmatched: 6. This CDR3 spans 15 amino acids. These data are taken from a study of PD-1 blockade in classical Hodgkin lymphoma. Study-level results: Factors driving the repertoire differences, possibly disease activity or prior therapy, remain undefined. Complete responders possessed baseline diversity comparable to newly diagnosed patients.

The time point here: cycle 4 day 1 (C4D1), after more than five weeks of nivolumab. Each patient relapsed following autologous stem cell transplantation, and prior brentuximab vedotin exposure differed. By magnetic negative selection, CD4+ T cells were purified from thawed PBMCs. Progressive disease, partial response or complete response was each patient's best response. This table comes from immunoSEQ multiplex PCR, and its TCRdb copy is limited to in-frame clones, with some not included. Seen here are about 17,000 clones, about 68% observed once, and the top ten hold 2% to 2.5%. The chain combines TRBV2 with TRBJ1-2; 10 bases agree with TRBD1. The origin of this receptor is a human donor with classical Hodgkin lymphoma. Here the sequenced sample was CD4+ T cells from blood, taken before the fourth cycle of nivolumab. The CDR3 region has the DNA TGTGCCAGCAGCGAAAAGGGACAGGGGAACTATGGCTACACCTTC. Its translation: CASSEKGQGNYGYTF. The full variable domain, rest sourced from reference TRBV2 and TRBJ1-2, is EPEVTQTPSHQVTQMGQEVILRCVPISNHLYFYWYRQILGQKVEFLVSFYNNEISEKSEIFDDQFSVERPDGSNFTLKIRSTKLEDSAMYFCASSEKGQGNYGYTFGSGTRLTVV.